Below, 30 T cell receptor beta chains from the same sample are listed, as sequenced in a study of blood T cell repertoires in COVID-19. The method was immunoSEQ multiplex PCR; TCRdb's version includes in-frame clones alone and lacks a portion of them. The table includes around 97,000 clones, more than 80% detected once. The sample taken for sequencing was peripheral blood. The source of these receptors is a human donor in a cohort sampled during active COVID-19.

The chain employs TRBV5-4 and TRBJ2-3; D is undetermined. CDR3 size: 13 residues. Trimming shortened V by 0 bases and J by 11 bases, and 13 bases separated the two germline ends. CDR1 and CDR2 (germline): SGHNT, YYREEE (reference sequence). Written as DNA, the CDR3 is TGTGCCAGCAGCTTGGCCGGGTTGGTAGGGCAGTATTTT. This codes for CASSLAGLVGQYF.

This rearrangement joins TRBV9 to TRBJ2-3; D possibly corresponds to TRBD2 (5 bases). The CDR3 runs to 17 residues. The V end lost 0 bases, the J end lost 2 bases, and 16 bases lay between the germline ends. From germline, CDR1 is SGDLS and CDR2 YYNGEE. Here the CDR3 DNA reads TGTGCCAGCAGCGTAGCAGGATCGGGGATTTACACAGATACGCAGTATTTT. Its protein is CASSVAGSGIYTDTQYF.

The chain carries TRBV29-1 and TRBJ1-5; tentatively, D is TRBD1 (6 bases). Germline V gene lookup returns CDR1 SQVTM and CDR2 ANQGSEA. This CDR3 is 13 amino acids long. V shed 4 bases and J shed 3 bases, with 10 bases lying between them. The CDR3 spells CSVGGQYNQPQHF. As DNA, the CDR3 is TGCAGCGTTGGTGGACAGTACAATCAGCCCCAGCATTTT.

The chain uses TRBV10-3 and TRBJ1-4, with 7 positions matching TRBD1. There are 15 residues in the CDR3. Germline V lookup: CDR1 ENHRY, CDR2 SYGVKD. V lost 6 bases and J lost 0; bases outside the gene matches: 4. CDR3 bases: TGTGCCATCAGACGCACAGGGGCAACTAATGAAAAACTGTTTTTT. Its protein product is CAIRRTGATNEKLFF.

The V call is TRBV28, the J call TRBJ2-7; 9 positions match TRBD1. Looked up from germline, CDR1 is MDHEN and CDR2 is SYDVKM. The V segment lost 8 bases and the J segment 5 bases; nucleotides outside the gene matches: 13. This CDR3 comprises 15 residues. Written as DNA, the CDR3 is TGTGCCAGCCGATCTACCGGGACAGGGACCCACGAGCAGTACTTC. It yields the protein CASRSTGTGTHEQYF.

A few counts support this clone. The chain links TRBV6-5 to TRBJ1-1; possibly TRBD1 for D (6 bases). The V and J ends lost 6 bases and 9 bases respectively, with 14 bases between them. Germline V gene sequence: CDR1 MNHEY, CDR2 SVGAGI. The CDR3 loop spans 12 amino acids. The CDR3 DNA is TGTGCCAGCAGAAATGACAGGAATCAAGCTTTCTTT. Its protein is CASRNDRNQAFF.

The chain recombines TRBV20-1 with TRBJ1-2; no clear D gene. V lost 0 bases and J lost 7, with 6 bases in between. The CDR3 is made up of 11 amino acids. CDR1 is DFQATT and CDR2 is SNEGSKA in the germline V gene (reference sequence). CDR3 region: CSARESRGYTF. The CDR3 nucleotides are TGCAGTGCTAGAGAGTCGCGTGGCTACACCTTC.

This rearrangement joins TRBV5-4 to TRBJ2-5; 16 bases line up with TRBD2. With 4 bases clipped from V and 10 bases from J, the junction kept 10 bases outside the gene matches. CDR3 length equals 16 residues. CDR1 and CDR2 from the germline V gene are SGHNT and YYREEE (reference sequence). The CDR3 DNA reads as TGTGCCAGCAGCACCTGGGGACTAGCGGGGGGGAGTAACCAGTACTTC. Amino acids: CASSTWGLAGGSNQYF.

This chain joins TRBV12-3 or TRBV12-4 and TRBJ1-5; D call uncertain. The CDR3 is 13 residues long. Trimming stripped 3 bases from V and 4 bases from J, with 7 bases between. This CDR3 reads CASSFSVNQPQHF. In DNA, the CDR3 is TGTGCCAGCAGTTTTAGCGTTAATCAGCCCCAGCATTTT.

The rearrangement uses TRBV19 and TRBJ1-5, with unresolved D. The V gene lost 7 bases and the J gene lost 2 bases, with 12 bases spanning the gap. Germline V CDR1 and CDR2: LNHDA, SQIVND (reference sequence). The CDR3 covers 14 residues. The CDR3 loop is CASTPGSGNQPQHF. CDR3 DNA: TGTGCCAGTACCCCGGGGAGCGGCAATCAGCCCCAGCATTTT.

This chain links TRBV2 with TRBJ1-2, with 8 nucleotides matching TRBD1. V was pared by 5 bases and J by 4 bases, with 12 bases of the junction left unmatched. The CDR3 spans 16 residues. The germline V gene has CDR1 SNHLY and CDR2 FYNNEI. In nucleotides, the CDR3 is TGTGCCAGCAGTAACACACGACAGGGGTCGAGCTATGGCTACACCTTC. Translation gives CASSNTRQGSSYGYTF.

The V call is TRBV15, the J call TRBJ2-2; maybe TRBD1 (6 bases). The CDR3 consists of 15 residues. The V and J ends lost 3 bases and 6 bases respectively, with 14 bases between them. Germline V lookup: CDR1 LNHNV, CDR2 YYDKDF (reference sequence). CDR3 amino acids: CATSSRTPGAGELFF. The CDR3 bases are TGTGCCACCAGCAGTCGCACCCCAGGGGCCGGGGAGCTGTTTTTT.

The chain couples TRBV27 to TRBJ1-1; 9 bases fit TRBD1. In germline, CDR1 is MNHEY, CDR2 SMNVEV (reference sequence). This CDR3 contains 14 residues. The V segment lost 6 bases and the J segment 1 base; nucleotides outside the gene matches: 3. CDR3 in amino acids: CASRQGARNTEAFF. For the CDR3, the DNA is TGTGCCAGCAGACAGGGGGCGAGGAACACTGAAGCTTTCTTT.

The rearrangement uses TRBV2 and TRBJ2-7; maybe TRBD1 (5 bases). CDR1 is SNHLY and CDR2 is FYNNEI in the germline V gene. This CDR3 contains 13 residues. V was pared by 0 bases and J by 3 bases, with 6 bases between. The CDR3 DNA reads as TGTGCCAGCAGTGAAGCCAGGGTCTACGAGCAGTACTTC. This encodes CASSEARVYEQYF.

The V call is TRBV6-1, the J call TRBJ2-1, with 8 bases matching TRBD1. Trimming removed 0 bases from V and 6 bases from J; junction bases left unmatched: 7. The germline gives CDR1 MNHNS, CDR2 SASEGT. The length of the CDR3 is 16 residues. In nucleotides, the CDR3 is TGTGCCAGCAGTGAAGCAGGGACAGGTCTCCGCAATGAGCAGTTCTTC. As protein: CASSEAGTGLRNEQFF.

The chain links TRBV7-9 to TRBJ1-2, with 9 bases identical to TRBD1. J was trimmed by 6 bases and V by 1 base; bases with no gene match: 6. The length of the CDR3 is 15 residues. The germline gives CDR1 SEHNR, CDR2 FQNEAQ (reference sequence). CDR3 bases: TGTGCCAGCAGCTTAGGGGACAGGGTATTGCATGGCTACACCTTC. Its translation: CASSLGDRVLHGYTF.

J is TRBJ2-2 and V is TRBV30; TRBD2 might be the D (7 bases). CDR1 and CDR2 from the germline V gene are GTSNPN and SVGIG (reference sequence). V was cut by 3 bases and J by 7 bases, with 24 bases left in between. The CDR3 is 17 amino acids. In DNA, the CDR3 is TGTGCCTGGAGCCTCCTTGCGGGGGCGATCTGGCACGGGGAGCTGTTTTTT. This codes for CAWSLLAGAIWHGELFF.

The V call is TRBV3-1 (or the pseudogene TRBV3-2), the J call TRBJ1-3; no definite D call. This CDR3 region has 13 residues. Germline V lookup: CDR1 LGHDT, CDR2 YNNKEL (reference sequence). Trimming removed 3 bases at V and 4 bases at J, with 7 bases between. CDR3 coding DNA: TGTGCCAGCAGCCACAGAGGGGGAAACACCATATATTTT. Protein: CASSHRGGNTIYF.

The CDR3 region is CASSLGTSGETQYF. The CDR3 DNA sequence: TGTGCCAGCAGCTTAGGGACTAGCGGAGAGACCCAGTACTTC. The chain links TRBV7-9 to TRBJ2-5, with 10 bases matching TRBD2. Germline trimming cut 1 base from V and 4 bases from J; bases unmatched to any gene: 0. The CDR3 sequence is 14 residues long. Per the germline V gene, CDR1 is SEHNR and CDR2 is FQNEAQ (reference sequence).

The V call is TRBV7-2, the J call TRBJ2-1; 9 positions match TRBD2. The V and J ends lost 0 bases and 7 bases, in that order; junction bases with no gene match: 7. The CDR3 runs 16 residues. Per the germline V gene, CDR1 is SGHTA and CDR2 is FQGNSA. The CDR3 spells CASSLARASGANEQFF. The CDR3 DNA reads TGTGCCAGCAGCTTAGCGCGAGCTAGCGGGGCAAATGAGCAGTTCTTC.

V gene TRBV2 combines with J gene TRBJ1-5; 8 bases agree with TRBD1. Germline V lookup: CDR1 SNHLY, CDR2 FYNNEI. The CDR3 is 14 residues long. Trimming at V came to 8 bases and at J to 0 bases, leaving 3 bases not matched to a gene. CDR3 in amino acids: CASQGAYSNQPQHF. DNA of the CDR3: TGTGCCAGCCAGGGGGCTTATAGCAATCAGCCCCAGCATTTT.

This clone has a handful of counts. V usage is TRBV7-3 and J usage is TRBJ2-1; 7 bases fit TRBD2. The CDR3 is made up of 15 amino acids. V shed 3 bases, J shed 6 bases, and the junction held 8 bases outside the gene matches. The germline V gene encodes CDR1 SGHTA and CDR2 FQGTGA. The CDR3 protein is CASSFGASGSNEQFF. CDR3 DNA sequence: TGTGCCAGCAGCTTTGGGGCTAGCGGATCCAATGAGCAGTTCTTC.

The chain employs TRBV14 and TRBJ2-7; the D gene is possibly TRBD1 (6 bases). The CDR3 runs 11 residues. Germline V gene lookup returns CDR1 SGHDN and CDR2 FVKESK. V was pared by 5 bases and J by 8 bases, with 10 bases between. The CDR3 loop is CASSYRDKQYF. CDR3 DNA: TGTGCCAGCAGCTACAGGGATAAGCAGTACTTC.

The gene calls are TRBV5-1 and TRBJ1-2; D is possibly TRBD1 (5 bases). Germline CDR1 and CDR2: SGHRS and YFSETQ. Deletions cut 0 bases from V and 7 bases from J, with 10 bases between. The CDR3 loop spans 13 amino acids. In nucleotides, the CDR3 is TGCGCCAGCAGCTTGGGCCAGGGTAGTGGCTACACCTTC. Encoded protein: CASSLGQGSGYTF.

The V and J genes are TRBV2 and TRBJ1-1; the D is unclear. The CDR3 runs 13 residues. CDR1 and CDR2 (germline): SNHLY, FYNNEI. Trimming pared 4 bases from V and 1 base from J, leaving 7 bases between. The CDR3 loop reads CASSAQANTEAFF. DNA of the CDR3: TGTGCCAGCAGTGCTCAGGCGAACACTGAAGCTTTCTTT.

V usage is TRBV11-2 and J usage is TRBJ1-2; 8 bases are shared with TRBD1. J lost 7 bases, V lost 7 bases, and 14 bases had no gene match. CDR1 is SGHAT, CDR2 FQNNGV, per germline. This CDR3 is 15 amino acids long. The CDR3: CASTFGQGTLGGYTF. The CDR3 DNA sequence: TGTGCCAGCACCTTCGGACAGGGAACCCTAGGTGGCTACACCTTC.

The chain combines TRBV5-1 with TRBJ2-5, with 8 bases aligning to TRBD2. This CDR3 comprises 15 residues. Looked up from germline, CDR1 is SGHRS and CDR2 is YFSETQ. V was clipped by 6 bases and J by 4 bases; unmatched bases: 11. CDR3 coding DNA: TGCGCCAGCATCGAAGCGGGGGCCCCGGGAGAGACCCAGTACTTC. This gives the protein CASIEAGAPGETQYF. The full variable domain, rest sourced from reference TRBV5-1 and TRBJ2-5, is KAGVTQTPRYLIKTRGQQVTLSCSPISGHRSVSWYQQTPGQGLQFLFEYFSETQRNKGNFPGRFSGRQFSNSRSEMNVSTLELGDSALYLCASIEAGAPGETQYFGPGTRLLVL.

The CDR3 reads CASSPRGSSGANVLTF. CDR3 sequence (DNA): TGCGCCAGCAGCCCCCGGGGGAGTTCTGGGGCCAACGTCCTGACTTTC. The V gene is TRBV4-3, the J gene TRBJ2-6; TRBD2 is a possible D gene (6 bases). The CDR3 runs 16 residues. The V end lost 4 bases, the J end lost 1 base, and 11 bases lay between the germline ends. Germline V lookup: CDR1 LGHNA, CDR2 YSLEER.

This clone has only a few counts. This chain joins TRBV4-3 and TRBJ1-1; 7 nucleotides align to TRBD1. Germline V gene sequence: CDR1 LGHNA, CDR2 YSLEER. The CDR3 extends over 15 amino acids. The V segment lost 4 bases and the J segment 2 bases; nucleotides outside the gene matches: 7. The CDR3 coding sequence is TGCGCCAGCAGCCTACAGACAGGGCTAAACACTGAAGCTTTCTTT. This encodes CASSLQTGLNTEAFF.

The chain is built from TRBV5-1 and TRBJ1-3, with 8 bases that match TRBD1. Per the germline V gene, CDR1 is SGHRS and CDR2 is YFSETQ. The CDR3 has 16 amino acids. With 5 bases clipped from V and 0 bases from J, the junction kept 7 bases outside the gene matches. CDR3 bases: TGCGCCAGCAGGGAGACAGGGGCGAGCTCTGGAAACACCATATATTTT. It translates to CASRETGASSGNTIYF.